This T cell receptor beta chain was retrieved from a study of CD8 T cells in ankylosing spondylitis listed by TCRdb under 2017. Looking at the study overall: The study set out to find disease-linked TCR variants by profiling T cell receptor beta repertoires in ankylosing spondylitis patients and healthy donors. In total, the full study cohort was made up of approximately 99 healthy donors and 20 to 25 ankylosing spondylitis patients. Peripheral blood was sampled, and synovial fluid was additionally collected from ankylosing spondylitis patients.

The listed sequencing device is Illumina HiSeq 2500. TCR beta libraries were prepared by quantitative 5'-RACE with molecular barcodes. Per the source publication's procedure: A new computational method, built on a probabilistic model of VDJ rearrangement, was used to identify disease-linked TCR variants. TCRdb's own reprocessing of the public reads used fastp at Q25 and MiXCR and kept productive beta chains. Rows merge per CDR3 protein into single entries with the most common DNA and genes. These V and J calls are TCRdb output, not the study's own analysis. Counted in this sample were some 220,000 distinct CDR3 sequences; 6% to 8.5% of them appeared once. 13% to 15% of the sample is in the top ten clones. Results and caveats for the whole study, not just this receptor: Blood from ankylosing spondylitis patients appeared to be characterized by a TCR beta motif composed of under 10 highly homologous amino acid variants. A CD8+ phenotype was shown by the disease-linked clones, which were found at relatively low frequencies in peripheral blood. The disease-linked clones were reported to be significantly enriched in matched synovial fluid samples from ankylosing spondylitis patients. Some motif variants were previously reported in synovial fluid and blood of reactive arthritis patients, suggesting common disease-initiation mechanisms.

This clonotype was found many times. Its antigen is unknown. Qualities for individual bases were not recorded, and no much larger clone is one base off. Its CDR3 holds 17 amino acids, cysteine through phenylalanine. Only the CDR3 DNA is retained, 51 bases long and in frame from the first base. For CDR1 and CDR2, the germline V gene lists LGHNA and YSLEER. The junction shows trimming of 4 bases on V and 5 bases on J, and the gene matches do not reach 11 bases of it. This sequence was found in a male donor with ankylosing spondylitis. The chain was built from TRBV4-3 and TRBJ2-2; a stretch of 9 junction bases matches TRBD1. Sequenced sample: blood, either unsorted or a sorted T cell fraction (not recorded which). The CDR3 protein sequence reads: CASSLSPGTGRTGELFF. Read as DNA, the sequence is TGCGCCAGCAGCCTCAGTCCCGGGACAGGGAGGACCGGGGAGCTGTTTTTT.